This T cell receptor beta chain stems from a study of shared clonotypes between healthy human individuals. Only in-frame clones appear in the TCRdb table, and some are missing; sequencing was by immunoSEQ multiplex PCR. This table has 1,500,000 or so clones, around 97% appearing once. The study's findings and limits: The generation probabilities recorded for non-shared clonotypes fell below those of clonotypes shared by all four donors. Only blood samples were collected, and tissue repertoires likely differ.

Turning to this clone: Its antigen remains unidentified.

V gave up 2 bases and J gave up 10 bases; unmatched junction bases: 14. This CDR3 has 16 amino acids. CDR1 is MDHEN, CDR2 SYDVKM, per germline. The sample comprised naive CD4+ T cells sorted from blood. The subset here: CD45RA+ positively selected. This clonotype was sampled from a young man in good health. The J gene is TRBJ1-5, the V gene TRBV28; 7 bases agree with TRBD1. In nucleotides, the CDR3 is TGTGCCAGCAGTTTAAGGGGACAGACTTTCGGCAGCCCCCAGCATTTT. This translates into CASSLRGQTFGSPQHF.